This T cell receptor beta chain was retrieved from a study of blood T cell repertoires in COVID-19. Assay used: immunoSEQ multiplex PCR; TCRdb lists only in-frame clones, some missing. The repertoire consists of some 49,000 clones, with approximately 95% occurring once and the leading ten covering about 1%. The CDR3 spans 14 residues. Germline lookup yields CDR1 SGHAT and CDR2 FQNNGV. The V segment lost 9 bases and the J segment 0 bases; nucleotides outside the gene matches: 5. V and J are TRBV11-2 and TRBJ2-1; 7 nucleotides match TRBD1. The sample consisted of peripheral blood. This receptor was taken from a man aged 55 to 70 with COVID-19, enrolled during active disease. The CDR3 is CASRGQSSYNEQFF. The CDR3 DNA sequence: TGTGCCAGTCGGGGACAGAGCTCCTACAATGAGCAGTTCTTC.